The clone carrying this T cell receptor (beta chain) was seen a few times. Its cognate antigen is unknown. Using its own MiXCR run on the RT-PCR reads, TCRdb lists one record per CDR3 protein. The table has about 520,000 distinct CDR3 sequences, under 8.5% seen once. The CDR3 spans 14 residues. Trimming cost V 0 bases and J 5 bases, with 8 bases left between them. CDR1 is MNHEY and CDR2 is SMNVEV in the germline V gene (reference sequence). This specimen belongs to a study of response to subunit inactivated influenza vaccine. Study-level results: Authors suggested each seasonal flu vaccination may recruit only limited numbers of new T cells.

This sequence was found in a man aged 45-69 years who received an inactivated influenza vaccine. This rearrangement joins TRBV27 to TRBJ2-1; perhaps D is TRBD1 or TRBD2 (5 bases each). Sequenced material: PBMCs from blood, taken around 2 years after vaccination. CDR3: CASSLSGPHNEQFF. The CDR3 bases are TGTGCCAGCAGTTTATCGGGACCGCACAATGAGCAGTTCTTC.